This TCR beta chain appears in the sequencing data of a study of early T cells in non-severe SARS-CoV-2 infection. TCRdb re-derived calls from the 5' RACE reads in MiXCR, one entry per CDR3 protein. The sample lists around 61,000 distinct CDR3 sequences, 10% to 15% occurring once. Trimming shortened V by 4 bases and J by 3 bases, and 7 bases separated the two germline ends. From germline, CDR1 is GTSNPN and CDR2 SVGIG (reference sequence). The length of the CDR3 is 12 residues. This clonotype was observed a handful of times. This chain joins TRBV30 and TRBJ1-5, with unresolved D. The TCR sequence derives from an adult who was a healthcare worker with PCR-confirmed SARS-CoV-2 infection or an uninfected control (not recorded which). Sequenced material: whole blood. The CDR3 region has the DNA TGTGCCTGGACCCGGCCCAATCAGCCCCAGCATTTT. Translating it yields CAWTRPNQPQHF. The whole variable domain, remainder taken from reference TRBV30 and TRBJ1-5, is SQTIHQWPATLVQPVGSPLSLECTVEGTSNPNLYWYRQAAGRGLQLLFYSVGIGQISSEVPQNLSASRPQDRQFILSSKKLLLSDSGFYLCAWTRPNQPQHFGDGTRLSIL.